The clone carrying this T cell receptor beta chain appeared many times. CDR3 size: 14 residues. CDR1 is MNHNS, CDR2 SASEGT, per germline. The ends were cut back, 5 bases at V and 10 bases at J, with 19 bases in the middle. CDR3-region Arm-PCR and iRepertoire HTBI primers produced the TCR beta libraries. Original analysis: Identified segments across samples numbered more than 55 TRBV and more than 11 TRBJ. MiXCR, applied by TCRdb to the multiplex PCR reads, yields one record per CDR3 protein. TCRdb, not the original authors, processed these V and J calls. The sample lists around 400,000 distinct CDR3 sequences; around a sixth were seen once. This entry comes from a study of regulatory T cells in long-lasting Graves disease. Documented time point: newly diagnosed GD, antithyroid drugs for less than 3 months. RNA isolated from PBMCs was used to make the TCR library.

This chain links TRBV6-1 with TRBJ2-3, with D tentatively TRBD1 or TRBD2 (7 bases each). This specimen was peripheral blood mononuclear cells (PBMCs), taken at new diagnosis, from a patient treated with antithyroid drugs. The TCR was taken from a female donor with Graves disease. In DNA form, the CDR3 reads TGTGCCAGCAGTCCGCAGGGGGGGAGACAAGCGCAGTATTTT. Encoded protein: CASSPQGGRQAQYF.